This T cell receptor (beta chain) appears in the sequencing data of a study of neurological immune-mediated disorders. This CDR3 spans 16 amino acids. Deletions cut 1 base from V and 0 bases from J, with 13 bases between. CDR1 is SGHRS and CDR2 is YFSETQ in the germline V gene. TCRdb analysed the 5' RACE reads with MiXCR anew, one entry per CDR3 protein. The sample has tens of thousands of distinct CDR3 sequences; around 3.8% are singletons. The sample holds a few counts of this clonotype. The TCR sequence derives from a woman between 35 and 50 years old with multiple sclerosis. Sequenced sample: CD4+ T cells from blood. V usage is TRBV5-1 and J usage is TRBJ1-1; D is unclear. The CDR3 protein is CASSLQPGNMNTEAFF. CDR3 bases: TGCGCCAGCAGCTTGCAACCTGGGAACATGAACACTGAAGCTTTCTTT.